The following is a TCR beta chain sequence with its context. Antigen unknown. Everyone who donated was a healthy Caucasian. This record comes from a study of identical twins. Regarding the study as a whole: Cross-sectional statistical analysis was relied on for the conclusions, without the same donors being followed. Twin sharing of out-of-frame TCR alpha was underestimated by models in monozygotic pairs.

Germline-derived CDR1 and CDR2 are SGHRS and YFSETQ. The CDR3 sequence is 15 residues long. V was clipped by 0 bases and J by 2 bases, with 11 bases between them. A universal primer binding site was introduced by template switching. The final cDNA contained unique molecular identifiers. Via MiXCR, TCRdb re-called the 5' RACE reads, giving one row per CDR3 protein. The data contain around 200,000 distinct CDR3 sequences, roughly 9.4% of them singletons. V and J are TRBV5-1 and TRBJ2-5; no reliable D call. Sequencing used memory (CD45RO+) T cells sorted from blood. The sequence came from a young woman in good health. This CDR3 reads CASSLGGGPQETQYF. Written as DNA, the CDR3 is TGCGCCAGCAGCTTGGGAGGTGGGCCTCAAGAGACCCAGTACTTC.